The entry below describes one T cell receptor (beta chain). These data originate in a study of CD8 T cells in Susac syndrome. This CDR3 has 16 amino acids. Trimming cost V 5 bases and J 2 bases, with 13 bases left between them. Germline values: CDR1 SGHTA, CDR2 FQGNSA. The sequenced target, TCR beta, came from blood CD8+ and CD4+ T cells. With random hexamers, 0.5 to 1 ug RNA was reverse transcribed. One entry per CDR3 protein results from TCRdb running MiXCR on the immunoSEQ multiplex PCR reads. The table has 150,000 to 200,000 distinct CDR3 sequences, roughly 95% seen once. Sequenced: CD4+ T cells from PBMCs. This sequence was found in a human donor with multiple sclerosis. The chain recombines TRBV7-2 with TRBJ2-6; no firm D call. CDR3 sequence: CASSPKSGAGANVLTF. The CDR3 DNA reads TGTGCCAGCAGCCCGAAGTCTGGCGCTGGGGCCAACGTCCTGACTTTC.